This T cell receptor (beta chain) was observed in a study of blood T cell repertoires in COVID-19. In the study overall: Specimens from acute and convalescent COVID-19 originated in the United States, Italy and Spain. The cDNA or gDNA used as material had been derived from T cells, B-cell-depleted T cells, or PBMCs.

The ends lost 5 bases at V and 7 bases at J; junction bases unmatched: 9. Per the germline V gene, CDR1 is SGHTA and CDR2 is FQGTGA. The CDR3 is 14 amino acids. The authors' processing: Amplification of reference gene primers was used by the study to estimate nucleated cell counts. TCRdb keeps only in-frame clones here, not all; method: immunoSEQ multiplex PCR. That table supplies the V and J calls and clone size; D and trimming were determined from the DNA. The sample consists of fewer than 50,000 clones, roughly three quarters of them appearing once. The chain employs TRBV7-3 and TRBJ1-2; 8 nucleotides align to TRBD1. This TCR was sampled from a man between 65 and 85 years old with acute or convalescent COVID-19. The sequenced sample was peripheral blood. CDR3 sequence reads: CASSPMTGAFGYTF. The CDR3, as DNA: TGTGCCAGCAGCCCCATGACAGGGGCTTTTGGCTACACCTTC.